This record concerns one TCR beta chain sequence. Its target is not known. The data stem from a study of cytomegalovirus exposure and HLA in healthy donors. For the study at large: Earlier results showed roughly 120 million unique TCR beta sequences derived from 150 million to 200 million T cells. From donors who were HLA-typed, an early data release held approximately 91 million unique TCRs. Study-wide results and limits: Follow-up analysis later connected one missense variant in DCLRE1C with trimming of TCR beta V- and J-genes. In a later analysis, compared with equally common non-associated chains, HLA-associated beta chains were more expanded.

13 Jbeta primers and 60 Vbeta primers were used for the PCR. Method: immunoSEQ multiplex PCR; TCRdb's copy keeps in-frame clones and lacks some. The table shows roughly 120,000 clones, with around 75% occurring only once. The material sequenced was PBMCs. The clonotype originates from a woman aged 25 to 39 in good health and CMV-seronegative.

The CDR3 DNA follows: TGTGCCAGCGGGACTACCTACTACGAGCAGTACTTC. Its translation: CASGTTYYEQYF. The chain couples TRBV27 to TRBJ2-7, with 7 bases that match TRBD2. CDR3 size: 12 residues. Trimming took 8 bases from V and 3 from J; bases not matched to a gene: 4. Germline V CDR1 and CDR2: MNHEY, SMNVEV (reference sequence).